These 14 T cell receptor beta chains were sequenced from one sample in a study of cytomegalovirus exposure and HLA in healthy donors (TCRdb year 2017). Receptor libraries were prepared by the immunoSEQ multiplex PCR assay. A mixture of 60 forward primers for TCR Vbeta segments and 13 reverse primers for TCR Jbeta segments was used in the multiplex PCR. TCRdb obtained this table from immuneACCESS and retained in-frame rearrangements with V and J assigned. These tables miss some clones; where compared with another copy, unresolved V genes account for less than half of the shortfall, and the remainder is unexplained. A total of 230,000 or so clones appear in this sample, nearly 95% of them only once. Of the sample, about 1.7% is held by the ten largest clones. The sequenced sample was PBMCs. The source is a girl aged 2 to 9 in good health and CMV-seronegative.

V usage is TRBV30 and J usage is TRBJ2-3; TRBD1 is a possible D gene (6 bases). There are 20 residues in the CDR3. V was cut by 0 bases and J by 2 bases, with 27 bases left in between. Germline CDR1 reads GTSNPN; CDR2 reads SVGIG (reference sequence). The CDR3 loop reads CAWSVRWGIGDKRNTDTQYF. The CDR3 coding sequence is TGTGCCTGGAGTGTACGATGGGGGATAGGGGACAAGAGAAACACAGATACGCAGTATTTT.

V is TRBV7-9 and J is TRBJ2-5, with D perhaps TRBD2 (7 bases). This CDR3 region has 14 residues. CDR1 is SEHNR, CDR2 FQNEAQ, per germline (reference sequence). Trimming took off 5 bases at V and 5 bases at J, with 15 bases between the two ends. Here the CDR3 reads CASSPGGGSETQYF. The CDR3 bases are TGTGCCAGCAGCCCGGGGGGCGGGAGCGAGACCCAGTACTTC.

The chain combines TRBV2 with TRBJ2-3; D might be TRBD2 (5 bases). Germline CDR1 reads SNHLY; CDR2 reads FYNNEI. The CDR3 runs to 13 residues. V lost 3 bases and J 2 bases, leaving 6 bases between the germline ends. The CDR3 is CASSEDFTDTQYF. In nucleotides, the CDR3 is TGTGCCAGCAGTGAGGACTTCACAGATACGCAGTATTTT.

The chain combines TRBV2 with TRBJ1-2; 9 positions agree with TRBD1. Trimming at V came to 8 bases and at J to 2 bases, leaving 6 bases not matched to a gene. CDR1 is SNHLY and CDR2 is FYNNEI in the germline V gene. The CDR3 sequence is 14 residues long. Written as DNA, the CDR3 is TGTGCCAGCCGGGGACAGGGTGTAAACTATGGCTACACCTTC. Translation: CASRGQGVNYGYTF.

The chain uses TRBV10-3 and TRBJ1-1; possibly TRBD1 for D (6 bases). The V end lost 6 bases, the J end lost 0 bases, and 20 bases lay between the germline ends. The germline gives CDR1 ENHRY, CDR2 SYGVKD. This CDR3 is built from 17 residues. CDR3 protein: CAIRTWGVTGMNTEAFF. CDR3 DNA sequence: TGTGCCATCAGAACTTGGGGTGTGACAGGAATGAACACTGAAGCTTTCTTT.

CDR3 sequence: CASSDSRRGGSTDTQYF. The CDR3 region has the DNA TGTGCCAGCAGCGATAGTCGGCGGGGGGGTAGCACAGATACGCAGTATTTT. The genes are TRBV9 and TRBJ2-3, with 9 bases matching TRBD2. The CDR3 spans 17 residues. With 3 bases clipped from V and 0 bases from J, the junction kept 8 bases outside the gene matches. CDR1 and CDR2 from the germline V gene are SGDLS and YYNGEE.

The J gene is TRBJ2-5, the V gene TRBV30; D possibly corresponds to TRBD1 (5 bases). Germline loops: CDR1 GTSNPN, CDR2 SVGIG (reference sequence). Trimming stripped 4 bases from V and 4 bases from J, with 16 bases between. The CDR3 totals 14 residues. DNA of the CDR3: TGTGCCTGGACGCAACAGGCCCCGCGAGAGACCCAGTACTTC. Translation: CAWTQQAPRETQYF.

The rearrangement joins TRBV4-2 to TRBJ2-1; a possible D gene is TRBD2 (5 bases). CDR1 LGHNA and CDR2 YNFKEQ come from the germline V gene. This CDR3 comprises 14 residues. V lost 4 bases, J lost 7 bases, and 14 bases lay in between. CDR3: CASSLGLTGNEQFF. DNA for the CDR3: TGTGCCAGCAGCCTCGGACTTACGGGGAATGAGCAGTTCTTC.

V usage is TRBV7-9 and J usage is TRBJ2-3; 14 nucleotides align to TRBD2. CDR1 SEHNR and CDR2 FQNEAQ come from the germline V gene (reference sequence). The CDR3 covers 18 residues. Unmatched junction bases numbered 8, after V lost 2 bases and J lost 4 bases. CDR3: CASSLPGLAGGISDTQYF. In DNA form, the CDR3 reads TGTGCCAGCAGCTTACCTGGACTAGCGGGAGGAATCTCAGATACGCAGTATTTT.

The chain carries TRBV19 and TRBJ2-5, with 12 bases lining up with TRBD2. With V trimmed by 6 bases and J by 4 bases, 6 bases remained unmatched. This CDR3 region has 15 residues. Germline values: CDR1 LNHDA, CDR2 SQIVND (reference sequence). CDR3 DNA sequence: TGTGCCAGTAGGTCAGGACTAGCGGGAAGAGAGACCCAGTACTTC. Amino acids: CASRSGLAGRETQYF.

The chain recombines TRBV6-6 with TRBJ2-7, with D perhaps matching TRBD1 (6 bases). This CDR3 region has 14 residues. Germline-derived CDR1 and CDR2 are MNHNY and SVGAGI (reference sequence). V dropped 6 bases and J dropped 2 bases, with 14 bases sitting between them. The CDR3 region is CASRTRTDAYEQYF. CDR3 sequence (DNA): TGTGCCAGCAGAACTCGGACAGATGCCTACGAGCAGTACTTC.

CDR3 protein: CASTMGHFNQPQHF. CDR3 coding DNA: TGTGCCAGTACCATGGGACACTTCAATCAGCCCCAGCATTTT. The rearrangement links TRBV19 to TRBJ1-5, with D tentatively TRBD1 (6 bases). Deletions cut 7 bases from V and 3 bases from J, with 13 bases between. The CDR3 extends over 14 amino acids. Germline-derived CDR1 and CDR2 are LNHDA and SQIVND (reference sequence).

The gene calls are TRBV10-1 and TRBJ2-1; 12 bases fit TRBD1. CDR3 size: 16 residues. CDR1 WNHNN and CDR2 SYGVQD come from the germline V gene (reference sequence). Unmatched junction bases numbered 4, after V lost 2 bases and J lost 5 bases. The CDR3 DNA reads TGCGCCAGCAGTGAGACCCGGGACAGGGGGCACAATGAGCAGTTCTTC. Translation gives CASSETRDRGHNEQFF.

The V gene is TRBV9, the J gene TRBJ2-2, with unresolved D. The CDR3 is 14 amino acids. Germline V gene data show CDR1 as SGDLS and CDR2 as YYNGEE. The V end was cut by 3 bases, the J end by 7 bases, with 13 bases between. The CDR3 DNA reads as TGTGCCAGCAGCGCCGGATCCTCGGGCGGGGAGCTGTTTTTT. Encoded protein: CASSAGSSGGELFF.